The TCR beta chain described here comes from a study of blood T cell repertoires in COVID-19. For the study at large: The samples span acute and convalescent COVID-19 from the United States, Italy and Spain. The cDNA or gDNA used as material had been derived from T cells, B-cell-depleted T cells, or PBMCs.

CDR1 and CDR2 from the germline V gene are MNHEY and SVGAGI. This CDR3 spans 13 amino acids. J was trimmed by 6 bases and V by 10 bases; bases with no gene match: 12. This clone was counted a single time. Repertoires were generated with immunoSEQ multiplex PCR, while TCRdb's copy carries only in-frame clones and drops some. The table has approximately 250,000 clones, around 89% seen once. Two negative PCRs, clearance, or symptom resolution characterized the recovered Cohort 3 donors. Specimen: PBMCs or T cells enriched from blood (not recorded which). This TCR was recovered from a woman under 40 who had recovered from COVID-19. V usage is TRBV6-5 and J usage is TRBJ2-7; 7 bases map to TRBD1. The CDR3 coding sequence is TGTGCCACCCACGGGACAGCCCCTACCGAGCAGTACTTC. Protein sequence: CATHGTAPTEQYF.